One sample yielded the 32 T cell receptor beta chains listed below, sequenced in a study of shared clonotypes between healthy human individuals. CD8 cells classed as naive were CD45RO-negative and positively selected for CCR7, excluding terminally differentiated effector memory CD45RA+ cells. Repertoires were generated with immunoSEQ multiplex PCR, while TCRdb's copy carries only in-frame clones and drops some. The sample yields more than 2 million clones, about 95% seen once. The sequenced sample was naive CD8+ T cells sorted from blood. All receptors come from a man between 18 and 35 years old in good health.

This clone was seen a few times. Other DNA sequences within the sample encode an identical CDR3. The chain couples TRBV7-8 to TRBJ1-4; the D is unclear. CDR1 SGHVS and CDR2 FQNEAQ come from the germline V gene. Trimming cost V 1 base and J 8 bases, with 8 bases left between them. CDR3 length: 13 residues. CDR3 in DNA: TGTGCCAGCAGCTTAGAGGGAGGAGAAAAACTGTTTTTT. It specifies CASSLEGGEKLFF.

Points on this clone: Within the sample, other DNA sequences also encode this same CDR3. CDR3 sequence: CASRGLSNEQFF. In DNA form, the CDR3 reads TGTGCCAGCAGAGGACTCTCGAATGAGCAGTTCTTC. This rearrangement joins TRBV9 to TRBJ2-1, with a weak D call TRBD2 (5 bases). The CDR3 contains 12 residues. The germline gives CDR1 SGDLS, CDR2 YYNGEE. Between the trimmed V and J ends, which lost 5 bases and 7 bases, there was a span of 10 bases. The complete variable domain, with remaining parts taken from reference TRBV9 and TRBJ2-1, reads DSGVTQTPKHLITATGQRVTLRCSPRSGDLSVYWYQQSLDQGLQFLIQYYNGEERAKGNILERFSAQQFPDLHSELNLSSLELGDSALYFCASRGLSNEQFFGPGTRLTVL.

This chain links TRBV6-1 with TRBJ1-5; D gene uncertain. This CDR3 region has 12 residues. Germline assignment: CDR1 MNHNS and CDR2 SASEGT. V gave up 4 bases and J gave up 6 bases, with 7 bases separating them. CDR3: CASSGWGQPQHF. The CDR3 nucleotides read TGTGCCAGCAGTGGTTGGGGTCAGCCCCAGCATTTT.

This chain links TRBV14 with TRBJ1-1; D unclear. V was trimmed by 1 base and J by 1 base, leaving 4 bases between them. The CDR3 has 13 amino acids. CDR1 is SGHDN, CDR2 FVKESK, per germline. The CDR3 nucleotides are TGTGCCAGCAGCCAAGTACAGAACACTGAAGCTTTCTTT. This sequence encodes CASSQVQNTEAFF. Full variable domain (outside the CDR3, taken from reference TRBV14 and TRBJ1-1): EAGVTQFPSHSVIEKGQTVTLRCDPISGHDNLYWYRRVMGKEIKFLLHFVKESKQDESGMPNNRFLAERTGGTYSTLKVQPAELEDSGVYFCASSQVQNTEAFFGQGTRLTVV.

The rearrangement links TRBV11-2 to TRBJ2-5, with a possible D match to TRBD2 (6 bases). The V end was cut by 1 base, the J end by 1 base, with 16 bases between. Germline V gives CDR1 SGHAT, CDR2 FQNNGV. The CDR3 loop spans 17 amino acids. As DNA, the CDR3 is TGTGCCAGCAGCTTAGGGGTCGTTGCGGGACCCCAAGAGACCCAGTACTTC. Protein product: CASSLGVVAGPQETQYF.

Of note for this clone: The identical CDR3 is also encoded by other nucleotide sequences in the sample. The CDR3 reads CASSLGGDTQYF. CDR3 bases: TGTGCCAGCAGTTTGGGCGGAGATACGCAGTATTTT. The V call is TRBV27, the J call TRBJ2-3; D unclear. This CDR3 is built from 12 residues. Trimming took 3 bases from V and 5 from J, leaving 6 bases between them. Germline values: CDR1 MNHEY, CDR2 SMNVEV (reference sequence).

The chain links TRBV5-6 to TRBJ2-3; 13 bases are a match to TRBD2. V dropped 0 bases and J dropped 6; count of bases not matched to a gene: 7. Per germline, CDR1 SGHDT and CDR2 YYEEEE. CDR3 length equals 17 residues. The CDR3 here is CASSLAPGLAGVDTQYF. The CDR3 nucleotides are TGTGCCAGCAGCTTGGCCCCCGGACTAGCGGGAGTGGATACGCAGTATTTT.

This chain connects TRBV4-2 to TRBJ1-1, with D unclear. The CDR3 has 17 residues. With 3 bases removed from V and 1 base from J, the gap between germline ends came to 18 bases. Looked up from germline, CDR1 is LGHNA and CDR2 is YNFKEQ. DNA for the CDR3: TGTGCCAGCAGCCACCTCATAATTGAGACGGGGAACACTGAAGCTTTCTTT. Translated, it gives CASSHLIIETGNTEAFF.

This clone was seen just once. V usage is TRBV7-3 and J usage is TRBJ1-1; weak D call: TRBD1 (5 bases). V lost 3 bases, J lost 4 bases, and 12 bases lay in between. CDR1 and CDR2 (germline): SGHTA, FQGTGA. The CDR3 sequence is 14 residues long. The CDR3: CASSFGGSSTEAFF. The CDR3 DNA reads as TGTGCCAGCAGCTTCGGGGGATCTAGCACTGAAGCTTTCTTT.

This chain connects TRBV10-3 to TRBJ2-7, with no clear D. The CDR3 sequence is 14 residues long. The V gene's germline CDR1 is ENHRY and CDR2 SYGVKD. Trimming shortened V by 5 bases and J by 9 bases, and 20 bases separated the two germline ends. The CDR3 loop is CAISFGDYLRGQYF. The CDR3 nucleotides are TGTGCCATCAGTTTTGGGGATTACCTACGTGGGCAGTACTTC.

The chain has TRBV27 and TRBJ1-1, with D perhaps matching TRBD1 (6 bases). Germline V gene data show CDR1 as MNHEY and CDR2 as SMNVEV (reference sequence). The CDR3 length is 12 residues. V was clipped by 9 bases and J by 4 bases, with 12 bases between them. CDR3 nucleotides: TGTGCCAGTTTAAGGGGGGGCACTGAAGCTTTCTTT. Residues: CASLRGGTEAFF.

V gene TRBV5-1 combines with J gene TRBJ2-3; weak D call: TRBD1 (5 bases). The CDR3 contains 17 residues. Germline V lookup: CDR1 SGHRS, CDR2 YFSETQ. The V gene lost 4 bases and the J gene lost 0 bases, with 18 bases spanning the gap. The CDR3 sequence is CASSPDRGVYSTDTQYF. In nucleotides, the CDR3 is TGCGCCAGCAGCCCCGACAGAGGTGTTTATAGCACAGATACGCAGTATTTT.

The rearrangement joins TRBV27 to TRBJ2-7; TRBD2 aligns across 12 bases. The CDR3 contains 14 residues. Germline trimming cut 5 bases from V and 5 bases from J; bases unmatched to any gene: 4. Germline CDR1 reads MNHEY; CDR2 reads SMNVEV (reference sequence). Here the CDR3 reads CASSKLAGGDEQYF. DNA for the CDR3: TGTGCCAGCAGTAAACTAGCGGGAGGAGACGAGCAGTACTTC.

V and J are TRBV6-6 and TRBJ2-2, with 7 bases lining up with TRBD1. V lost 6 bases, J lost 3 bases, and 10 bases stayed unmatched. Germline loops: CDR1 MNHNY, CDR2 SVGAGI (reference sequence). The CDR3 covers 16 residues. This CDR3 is CASRPPTGIDTGELFF. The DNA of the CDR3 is TGTGCCAGCAGACCCCCGACAGGGATAGACACCGGGGAGCTGTTTTTT.

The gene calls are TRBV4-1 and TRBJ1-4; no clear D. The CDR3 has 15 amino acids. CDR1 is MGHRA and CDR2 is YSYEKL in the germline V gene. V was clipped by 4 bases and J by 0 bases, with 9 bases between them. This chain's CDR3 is CASSPRAPTNEKLFF. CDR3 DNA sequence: TGCGCCAGCAGCCCTAGGGCTCCAACTAATGAAAAACTGTTTTTT.

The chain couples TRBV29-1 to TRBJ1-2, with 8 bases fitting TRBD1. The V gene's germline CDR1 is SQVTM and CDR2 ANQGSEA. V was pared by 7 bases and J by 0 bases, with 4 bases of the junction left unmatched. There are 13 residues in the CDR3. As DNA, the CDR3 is TGCAGCGCTGACAGGGGAACTAACTATGGCTACACCTTC. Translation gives CSADRGTNYGYTF.

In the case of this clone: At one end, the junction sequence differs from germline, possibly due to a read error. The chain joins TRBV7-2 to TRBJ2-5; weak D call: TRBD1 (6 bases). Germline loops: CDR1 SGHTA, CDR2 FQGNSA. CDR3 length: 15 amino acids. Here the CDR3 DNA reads TGTGCCAGCAGATTAGAGGACAGATTCCAAGAGACCCAGTACTTC. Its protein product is CASRLEDRFQETQYF.

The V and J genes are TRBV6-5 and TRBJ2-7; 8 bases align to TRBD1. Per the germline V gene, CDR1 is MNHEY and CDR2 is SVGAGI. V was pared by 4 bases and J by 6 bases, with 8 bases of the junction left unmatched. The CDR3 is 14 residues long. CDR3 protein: CASSLQGAYGEQYF. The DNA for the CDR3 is TGTGCCAGCAGTTTGCAGGGGGCGTACGGCGAGCAGTACTTC.

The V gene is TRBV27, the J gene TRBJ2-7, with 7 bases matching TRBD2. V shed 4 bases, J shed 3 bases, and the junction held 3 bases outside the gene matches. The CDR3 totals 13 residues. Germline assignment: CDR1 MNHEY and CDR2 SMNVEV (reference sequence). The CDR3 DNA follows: TGTGCCAGCAGTTCGTTAGCGGGCTACGAGCAGTACTTC. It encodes CASSSLAGYEQYF.

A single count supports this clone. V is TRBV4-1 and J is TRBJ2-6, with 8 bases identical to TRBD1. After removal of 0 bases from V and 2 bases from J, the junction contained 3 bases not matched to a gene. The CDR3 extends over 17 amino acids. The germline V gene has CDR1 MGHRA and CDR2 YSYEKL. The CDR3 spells CASSQERTGPGANVLTF. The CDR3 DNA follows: TGCGCCAGCAGCCAAGAGCGGACAGGGCCTGGGGCCAACGTCCTGACTTTC.

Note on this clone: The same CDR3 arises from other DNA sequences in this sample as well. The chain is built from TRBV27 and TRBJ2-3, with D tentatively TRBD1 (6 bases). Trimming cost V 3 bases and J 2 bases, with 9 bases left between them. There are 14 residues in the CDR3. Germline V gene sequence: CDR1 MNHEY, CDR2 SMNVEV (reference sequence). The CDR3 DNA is TGTGCCAGCAGTTTGGGGACAAACACAGATACGCAGTATTTT. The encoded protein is CASSLGTNTDTQYF.

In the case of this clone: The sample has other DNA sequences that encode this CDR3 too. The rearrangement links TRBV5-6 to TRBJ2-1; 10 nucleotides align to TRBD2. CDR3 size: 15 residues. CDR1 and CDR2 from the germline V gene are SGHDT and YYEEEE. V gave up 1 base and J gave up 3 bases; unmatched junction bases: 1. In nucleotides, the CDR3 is TGTGCCAGCAGCTTGACTAGCGGGATCTACAATGAGCAGTTCTTC. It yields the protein CASSLTSGIYNEQFF.

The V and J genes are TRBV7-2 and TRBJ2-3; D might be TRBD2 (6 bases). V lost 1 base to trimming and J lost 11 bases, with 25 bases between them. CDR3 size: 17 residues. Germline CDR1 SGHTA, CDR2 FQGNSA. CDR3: CASSLGGIGTSVSGQYF. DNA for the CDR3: TGTGCCAGCAGCTTAGGGGGGATTGGGACTTCAGTGAGTGGGCAGTATTTT.

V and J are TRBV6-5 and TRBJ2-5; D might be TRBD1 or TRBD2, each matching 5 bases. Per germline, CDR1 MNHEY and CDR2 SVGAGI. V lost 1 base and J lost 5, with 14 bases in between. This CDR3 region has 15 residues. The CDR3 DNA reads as TGTGCCAGCAGTTACTTCCGGGGCCCTGATGAGACCCAGTACTTC. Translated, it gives CASSYFRGPDETQYF.

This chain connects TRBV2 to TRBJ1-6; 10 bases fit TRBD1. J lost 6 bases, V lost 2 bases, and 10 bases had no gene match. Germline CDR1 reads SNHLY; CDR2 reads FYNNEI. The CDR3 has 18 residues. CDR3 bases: TGTGCCAGCAGTGAAAGATTGGGGGACAGGGGAGGTAATTCACCCCTCCACTTT. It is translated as CASSERLGDRGGNSPLHF.

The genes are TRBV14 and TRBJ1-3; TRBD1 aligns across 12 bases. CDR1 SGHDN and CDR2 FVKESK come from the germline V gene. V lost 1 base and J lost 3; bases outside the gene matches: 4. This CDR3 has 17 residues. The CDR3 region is CASSQVGQGAGGNTIYF. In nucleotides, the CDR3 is TGTGCCAGCAGCCAAGTGGGACAGGGGGCTGGTGGAAACACCATATATTTT.

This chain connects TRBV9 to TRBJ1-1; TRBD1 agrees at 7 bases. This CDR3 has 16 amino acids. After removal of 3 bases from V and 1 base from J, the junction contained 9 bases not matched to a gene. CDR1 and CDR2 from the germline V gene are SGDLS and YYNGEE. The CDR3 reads CASSGTDRVENTEAFF. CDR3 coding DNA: TGTGCCAGCAGCGGTACAGACAGGGTGGAGAACACTGAAGCTTTCTTT.

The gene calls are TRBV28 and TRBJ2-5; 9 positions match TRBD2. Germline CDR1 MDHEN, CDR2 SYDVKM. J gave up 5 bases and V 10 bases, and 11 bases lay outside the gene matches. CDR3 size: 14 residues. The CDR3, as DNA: TGTGCCATCCATACTAGCGGGCCCCGGGAGACCCAGTACTTC. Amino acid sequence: CAIHTSGPRETQYF.

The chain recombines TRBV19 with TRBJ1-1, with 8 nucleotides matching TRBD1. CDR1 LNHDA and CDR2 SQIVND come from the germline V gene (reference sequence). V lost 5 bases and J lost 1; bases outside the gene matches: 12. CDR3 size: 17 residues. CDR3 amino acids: CASSDRLRQGQNTEAFF. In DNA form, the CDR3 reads TGTGCCAGTAGTGACCGACTAAGACAGGGGCAGAACACTGAAGCTTTCTTT.

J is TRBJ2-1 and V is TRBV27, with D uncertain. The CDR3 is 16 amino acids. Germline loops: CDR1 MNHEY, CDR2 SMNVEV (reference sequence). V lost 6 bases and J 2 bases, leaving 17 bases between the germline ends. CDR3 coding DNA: TGTGCCAGCAGCTTCGACCCCAACCCCACCTACAATGAGCAGTTCTTC. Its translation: CASSFDPNPTYNEQFF.

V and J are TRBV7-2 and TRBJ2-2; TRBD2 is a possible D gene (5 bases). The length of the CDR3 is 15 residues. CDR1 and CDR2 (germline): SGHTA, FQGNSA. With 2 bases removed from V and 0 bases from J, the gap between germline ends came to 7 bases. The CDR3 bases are TGTGCCAGCAGCTTAAGGACTGCGAACACCGGGGAGCTGTTTTTT. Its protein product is CASSLRTANTGELFF. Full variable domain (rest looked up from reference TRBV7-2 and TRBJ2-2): GAGVSQSPSNKVTEKGKDVELRCDPISGHTALYWYRQSLGQGLEFLIYFQGNSAPDKSGLPSDRFSAERTGGSVSTLTIQRTQQEDSAVYLCASSLRTANTGELFFGEGSRLTVL.

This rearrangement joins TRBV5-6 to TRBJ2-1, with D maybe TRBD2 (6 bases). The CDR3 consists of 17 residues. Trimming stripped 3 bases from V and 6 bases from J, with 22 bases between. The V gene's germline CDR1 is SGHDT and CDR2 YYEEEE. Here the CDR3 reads CASSWGESVDQGNEQFF. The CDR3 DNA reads TGTGCCAGCAGCTGGGGGGAGAGTGTGGACCAGGGCAATGAGCAGTTCTTC.